A selection of T cell receptor beta chains follows, all from one sample in a study of blood T cell repertoires in COVID-19. Measured with immunoSEQ multiplex PCR; TCRdb has only the in-frame clones, and not every one. The sample records under 200,000 clones, about 85% being singletons. The sequenced sample was peripheral blood. Every receptor here comes from a woman of 80 years or more with COVID-19, enrolled during active disease. CDR3s include the opening cysteine and the closing phenylalanine or tryptophan. A D gene is named only where the DNA matches it firmly. Size tells how often a clone was seen (once, few, many) or the class of an expanded clone, and some rows leave it out.

V gene: TRBV5-6
clone size: -
J gene: TRBJ2-5
D gene: TRBD2
CDR3 protein: CASSLLAGDGETQYF
CDR3 DNA: TGTGCCAGCAGCTTACTCGCGGGAGACGGGGAGACCCAGTACTTC

V gene: TRBV5-4
clone size: -
J gene: TRBJ1-1
D gene: -
CDR3 protein: CASSPRGGRDTEAFF
CDR3 DNA: TGTGCCAGCAGCCCCCGGGGGGGGCGGGACACTGAAGCTTTCTTT

V gene: TRBV6-6
clone size: -
J gene: TRBJ1-4
D gene: TRBD1
CDR3 protein: CASSPTDRGLLANEKLFF
CDR3 DNA: TGTGCCAGCAGTCCAACGGACAGGGGGCTTCTAGCTAATGAAAAACTGTTTTTT

V gene: TRBV23-1
clone size: -
J gene: TRBJ1-3
D gene: TRBD1
CDR3 protein: CASSGQAPRIYF
CDR3 DNA: TGCGCCAGCTCCGGACAGGCCCCTCGCATATATTTT

V gene: TRBV2
clone size: -
J gene: TRBJ2-5
D gene: TRBD2
CDR3 protein: CASSETSGSKTQYF
CDR3 DNA: TGTGCCAGCAGCGAGACTAGCGGGAGTAAGACCCAGTACTTC

V gene: TRBV5-1
clone size: -
J gene: TRBJ2-1
D gene: -
CDR3 protein: CASSLSHRDEQFF
CDR3 DNA: TGCGCCAGCAGCTTGTCCCATCGGGATGAGCAGTTCTTC

V gene: TRBV28
clone size: -
J gene: TRBJ1-2
D gene: -
CDR3 protein: CASSPPGGRVIYGYTF
CDR3 DNA: TGTGCCAGCAGTCCACCGGGGGGGAGGGTAATCTATGGCTACACCTTC

V gene: TRBV5-6
clone size: once
J gene: TRBJ1-2
D gene: -
CDR3 protein: CASSLNGGLSGYTF
CDR3 DNA: TGTGCCAGCAGCTTGAACGGGGGGCTTTCGGGCTACACCTTC

V gene: TRBV2
clone size: once
J gene: TRBJ1-1
D gene: -
CDR3 protein: CASSNEKNAEAFF
CDR3 DNA: TGTGCCAGCAGTAATGAGAAGAACGCTGAAGCTTTCTTT

V gene: TRBV21-1
clone size: -
J gene: TRBJ1-2
D gene: -
CDR3 protein: CASSKKGGEHRGLIGYTF
CDR3 DNA: TGTGCCAGCAGCAAAAAAGGTGGCGAGCACAGAGGGCTTATCGGCTACACCTTC

V gene: TRBV5-1
clone size: -
J gene: TRBJ1-1
D gene: TRBD1
CDR3 protein: CASSLVTGGLNTEAFF
CDR3 DNA: TGCGCCAGCAGCTTGGTTACAGGGGGATTAAACACTGAAGCTTTCTTT

V gene: TRBV5-4
clone size: -
J gene: TRBJ1-3
D gene: TRBD1
CDR3 protein: CASSPGQGASGHGNTIYF
CDR3 DNA: TGTGCCAGCAGCCCGGGACAGGGAGCGTCGGGACATGGAAACACCATATATTTT

V gene: TRBV3-1/TRBV3-2
clone size: once
J gene: TRBJ1-2
D gene: TRBD1
CDR3 protein: CASSRTDRGYGYTF
CDR3 DNA: TGTGCCAGCAGCCGAACCGACAGGGGTTACGGCTACACCTTC

V gene: TRBV15
clone size: -
J gene: TRBJ2-3
D gene: -
CDR3 protein: CATSRDSTGVGDTQYF
CDR3 DNA: TGTGCCACCAGCAGAGATTCGACGGGGGTCGGTGATACGCAGTATTTT

V gene: TRBV6-5
clone size: -
J gene: TRBJ1-2
D gene: -
CDR3 protein: CASKREGNYGYTF
CDR3 DNA: TGTGCCAGCAAGCGGGAGGGGAACTATGGCTACACCTTC

V gene: TRBV18
clone size: -
J gene: TRBJ1-2
D gene: -
CDR3 protein: CASSSGDGYTF
CDR3 DNA: TGTGCCAGCTCATCAGGGGATGGCTACACCTTC

V gene: TRBV9
clone size: -
J gene: TRBJ1-6
D gene: -
CDR3 protein: CASSLTGGSPLHF
CDR3 DNA: TGTGCCAGCAGCTTAACTGGGGGGTCACCCCTCCACTTT

V gene: TRBV4-2
clone size: -
J gene: TRBJ1-2
D gene: -
CDR3 protein: CASSQGERYGYTF
CDR3 DNA: TGTGCCAGCAGCCAAGGGGAGCGCTATGGCTACACCTTC

V gene: TRBV9
clone size: -
J gene: TRBJ2-7
D gene: TRBD1
CDR3 protein: CASSARQGASYEQYF
CDR3 DNA: TGTGCCAGCAGCGCTCGACAGGGGGCATCATACGAGCAGTACTTC

V gene: TRBV5-6
clone size: -
J gene: TRBJ2-5
D gene: -
CDR3 protein: CASSPGTPQETQYF
CDR3 DNA: TGTGCCAGCAGCCCCGGGACTCCCCAAGAGACCCAGTACTTC

V gene: TRBV19
clone size: -
J gene: TRBJ2-7
D gene: -
CDR3 protein: CASSMRSEQYF
CDR3 DNA: TGTGCCAGTAGTATGCGGAGCGAGCAGTACTTC

V gene: TRBV5-1
clone size: -
J gene: TRBJ2-3
D gene: TRBD1
CDR3 protein: CASSLGQGASDTQYF
CDR3 DNA: TGCGCCAGCAGCTTAGGACAGGGGGCGTCGGATACGCAGTATTTT

V gene: TRBV27
clone size: -
J gene: TRBJ2-7
D gene: -
CDR3 protein: CASSPSGFYYEQYF
CDR3 DNA: TGTGCCAGCAGTCCCTCCGGGTTTTACTACGAGCAGTACTTC